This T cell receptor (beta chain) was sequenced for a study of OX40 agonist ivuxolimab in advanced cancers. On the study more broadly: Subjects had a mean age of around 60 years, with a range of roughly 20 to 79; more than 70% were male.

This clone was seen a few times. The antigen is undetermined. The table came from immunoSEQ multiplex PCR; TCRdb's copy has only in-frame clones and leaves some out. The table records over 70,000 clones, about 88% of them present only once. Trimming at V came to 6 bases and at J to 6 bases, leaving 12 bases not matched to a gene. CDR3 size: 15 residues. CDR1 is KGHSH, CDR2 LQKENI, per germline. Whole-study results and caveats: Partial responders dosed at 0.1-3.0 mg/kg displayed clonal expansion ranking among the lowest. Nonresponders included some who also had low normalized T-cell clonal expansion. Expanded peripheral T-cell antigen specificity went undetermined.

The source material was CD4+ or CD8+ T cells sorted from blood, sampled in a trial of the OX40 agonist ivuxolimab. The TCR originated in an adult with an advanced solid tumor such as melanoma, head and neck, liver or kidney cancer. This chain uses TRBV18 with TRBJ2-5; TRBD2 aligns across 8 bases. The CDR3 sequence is CASSNSRGGSKTQYF. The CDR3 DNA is TGTGCCAGCTCCAACAGCCGGGGGGGGTCGAAGACCCAGTACTTC.